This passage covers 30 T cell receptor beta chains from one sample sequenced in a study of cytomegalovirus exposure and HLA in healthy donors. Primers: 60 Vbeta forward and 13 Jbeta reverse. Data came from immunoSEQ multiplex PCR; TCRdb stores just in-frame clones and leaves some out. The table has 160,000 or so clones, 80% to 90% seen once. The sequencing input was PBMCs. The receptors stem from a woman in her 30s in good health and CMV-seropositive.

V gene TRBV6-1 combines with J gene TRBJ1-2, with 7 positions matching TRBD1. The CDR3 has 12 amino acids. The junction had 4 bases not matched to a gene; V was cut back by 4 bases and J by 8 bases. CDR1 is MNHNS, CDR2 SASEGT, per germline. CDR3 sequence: CASSGQGGGYTF. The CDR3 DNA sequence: TGTGCCAGCAGTGGACAGGGAGGAGGCTACACCTTC.

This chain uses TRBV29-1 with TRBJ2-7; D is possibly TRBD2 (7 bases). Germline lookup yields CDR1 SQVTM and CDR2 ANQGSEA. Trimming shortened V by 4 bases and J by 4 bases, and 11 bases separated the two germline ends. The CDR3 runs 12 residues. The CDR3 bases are TGCAGCGTTGGGGGGGGGCCATACGAGCAGTACTTC. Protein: CSVGGGPYEQYF.

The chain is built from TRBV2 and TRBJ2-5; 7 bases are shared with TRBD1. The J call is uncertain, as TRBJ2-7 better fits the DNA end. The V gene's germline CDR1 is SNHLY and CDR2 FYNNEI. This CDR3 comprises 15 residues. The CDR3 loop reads CASSWGTATFDEQYF. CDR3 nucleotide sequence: TGTGCCAGCAGTTGGGGGACAGCGACTTTCGACGAGCAGTACTTC.

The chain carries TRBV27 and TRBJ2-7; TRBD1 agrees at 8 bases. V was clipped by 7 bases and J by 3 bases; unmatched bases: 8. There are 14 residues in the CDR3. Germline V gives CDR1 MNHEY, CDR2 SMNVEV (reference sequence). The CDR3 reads CASTPAGGIYEQYF. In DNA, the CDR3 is TGTGCCAGCACCCCGGCAGGGGGCATCTACGAGCAGTACTTC.

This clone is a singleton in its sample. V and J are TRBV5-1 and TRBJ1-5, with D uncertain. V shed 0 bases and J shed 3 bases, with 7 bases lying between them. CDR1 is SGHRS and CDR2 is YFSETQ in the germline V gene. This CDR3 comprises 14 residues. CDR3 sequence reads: CASSLGQNNQPQHF. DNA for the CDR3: TGCGCCAGCAGCTTGGGCCAGAACAATCAGCCCCAGCATTTT.

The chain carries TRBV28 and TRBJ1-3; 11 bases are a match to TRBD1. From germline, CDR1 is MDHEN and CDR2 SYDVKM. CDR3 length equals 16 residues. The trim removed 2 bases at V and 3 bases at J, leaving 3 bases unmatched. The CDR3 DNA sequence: TGTGCCAGCAGTTTAAGGGACAGGGGGGTTGGAAACACCATATATTTT. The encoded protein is CASSLRDRGVGNTIYF.

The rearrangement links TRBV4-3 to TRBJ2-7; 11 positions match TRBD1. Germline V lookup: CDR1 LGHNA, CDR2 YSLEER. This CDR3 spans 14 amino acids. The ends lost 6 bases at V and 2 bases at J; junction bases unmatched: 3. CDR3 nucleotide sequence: TGCGCCAGCAGTTGGGGACAGGGGGCCTACGAGCAGTACTTC. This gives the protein CASSWGQGAYEQYF.

The CDR3 loop reads CASSLWTAISDTQYF. CDR3 bases: TGTGCCAGCAGCTTGTGGACAGCAATATCAGATACGCAGTATTTT. The chain uses TRBV7-2 and TRBJ2-3; D possibly corresponds to TRBD1 (6 bases). This CDR3 is built from 15 residues. Germline V lookup: CDR1 SGHTA, CDR2 FQGNSA. V lost 3 bases, J lost 4 bases, and 14 bases lay in between.

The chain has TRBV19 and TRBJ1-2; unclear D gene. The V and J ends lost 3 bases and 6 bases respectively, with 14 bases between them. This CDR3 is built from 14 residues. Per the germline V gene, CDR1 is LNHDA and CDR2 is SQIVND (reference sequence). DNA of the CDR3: TGTGCCAGTAGTATCTCCACGGAGGGCCATGGCTACACCTTC. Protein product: CASSISTEGHGYTF.

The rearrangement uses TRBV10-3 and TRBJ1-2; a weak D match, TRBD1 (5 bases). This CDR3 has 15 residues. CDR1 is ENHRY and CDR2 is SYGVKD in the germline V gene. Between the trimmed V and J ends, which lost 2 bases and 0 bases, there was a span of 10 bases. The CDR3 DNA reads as TGTGCCATCAGTGAGCCACGGGGGACTAACTATGGCTACACCTTC. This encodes CAISEPRGTNYGYTF.

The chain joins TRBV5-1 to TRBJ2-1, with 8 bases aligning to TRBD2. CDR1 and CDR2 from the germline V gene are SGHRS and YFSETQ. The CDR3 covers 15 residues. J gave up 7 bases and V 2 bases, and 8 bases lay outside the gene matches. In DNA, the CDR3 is TGCGCCAGCAGCTTTCAAGCGGGGGTCCTTAATGAGCAGTTCTTC. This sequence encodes CASSFQAGVLNEQFF.

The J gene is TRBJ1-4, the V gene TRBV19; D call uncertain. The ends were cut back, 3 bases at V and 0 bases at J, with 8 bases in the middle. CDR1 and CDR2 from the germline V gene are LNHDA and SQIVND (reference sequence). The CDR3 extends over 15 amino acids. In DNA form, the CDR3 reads TGTGCCAGTAGTATCGCGCCCACAACTAATGAAAAACTGTTTTTT. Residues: CASSIAPTTNEKLFF.

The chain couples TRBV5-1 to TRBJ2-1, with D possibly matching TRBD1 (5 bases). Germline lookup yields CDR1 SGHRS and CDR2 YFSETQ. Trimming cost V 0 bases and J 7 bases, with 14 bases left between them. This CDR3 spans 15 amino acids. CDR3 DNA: TGCGCCAGCAGCTTGGTCCCAGGGTTGGGAAATGAGCAGTTCTTC. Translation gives CASSLVPGLGNEQFF.

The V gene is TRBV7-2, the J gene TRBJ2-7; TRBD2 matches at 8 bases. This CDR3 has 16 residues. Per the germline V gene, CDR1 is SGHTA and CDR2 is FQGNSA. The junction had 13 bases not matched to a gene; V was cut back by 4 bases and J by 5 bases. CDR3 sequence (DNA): TGTGCCAGCAGCTCCCGACAGCGGGGGTCATATCACGAGCAGTACTTC. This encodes CASSSRQRGSYHEQYF.

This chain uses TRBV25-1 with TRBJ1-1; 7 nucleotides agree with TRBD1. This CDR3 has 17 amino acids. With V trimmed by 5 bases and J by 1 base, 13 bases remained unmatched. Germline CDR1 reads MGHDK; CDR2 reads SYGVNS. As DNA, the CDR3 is TGTGCCAGCAGTAACTTAAGGGGGGACAGAAGGAACACTGAAGCTTTCTTT. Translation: CASSNLRGDRRNTEAFF.

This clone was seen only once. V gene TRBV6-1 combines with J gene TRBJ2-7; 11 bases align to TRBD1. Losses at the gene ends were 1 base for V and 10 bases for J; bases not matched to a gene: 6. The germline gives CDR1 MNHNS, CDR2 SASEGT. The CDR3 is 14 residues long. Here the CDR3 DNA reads TGTGCCAGCAGTGAAGGGGGACAGGGGGAGCACCAGTACTTC. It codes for CASSEGGQGEHQYF.

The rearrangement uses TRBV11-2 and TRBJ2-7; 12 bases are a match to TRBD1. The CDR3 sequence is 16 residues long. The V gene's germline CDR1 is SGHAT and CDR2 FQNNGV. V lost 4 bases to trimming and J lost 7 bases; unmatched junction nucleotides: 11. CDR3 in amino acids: CASSSTPGQGAGEQYF. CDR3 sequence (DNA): TGTGCCAGCAGCTCTACCCCGGGACAGGGGGCTGGGGAGCAGTACTTC.

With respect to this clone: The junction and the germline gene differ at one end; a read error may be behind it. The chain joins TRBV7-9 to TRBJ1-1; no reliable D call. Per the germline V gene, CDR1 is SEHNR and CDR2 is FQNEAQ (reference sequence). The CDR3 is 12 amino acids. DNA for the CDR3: TGTTCCAGCAGCTGGAGGGCCAGTGAAGCTTTCTTT. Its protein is CSSSWRASEAFF.

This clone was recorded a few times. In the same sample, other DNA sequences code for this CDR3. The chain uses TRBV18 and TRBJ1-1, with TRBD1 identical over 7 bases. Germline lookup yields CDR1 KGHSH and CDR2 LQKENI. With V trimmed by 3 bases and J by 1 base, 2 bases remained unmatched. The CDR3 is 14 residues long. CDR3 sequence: CASSPRTGNTEAFF. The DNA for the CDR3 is TGTGCCAGCTCACCGCGGACAGGGAACACTGAAGCTTTCTTT.

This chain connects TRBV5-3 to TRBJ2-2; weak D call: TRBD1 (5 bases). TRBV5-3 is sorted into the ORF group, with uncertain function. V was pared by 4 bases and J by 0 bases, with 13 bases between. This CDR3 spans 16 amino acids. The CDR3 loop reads CARSIDRRANTGELFF. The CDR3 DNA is TGTGCCAGAAGCATCGACAGAAGAGCGAACACCGGGGAGCTGTTTTTT.

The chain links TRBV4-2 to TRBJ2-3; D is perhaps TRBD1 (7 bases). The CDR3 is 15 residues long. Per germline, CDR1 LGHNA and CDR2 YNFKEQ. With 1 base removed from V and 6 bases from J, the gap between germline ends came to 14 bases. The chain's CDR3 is CASSQGRGQGDTQYF. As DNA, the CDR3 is TGTGCCAGCAGCCAAGGGAGGGGGCAGGGGGATACGCAGTATTTT.

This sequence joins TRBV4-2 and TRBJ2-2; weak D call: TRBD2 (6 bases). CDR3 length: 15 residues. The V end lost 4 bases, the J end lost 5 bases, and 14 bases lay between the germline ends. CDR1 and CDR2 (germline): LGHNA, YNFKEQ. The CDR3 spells CASSRDWGGTGELFF. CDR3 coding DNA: TGTGCCAGCAGCCGTGACTGGGGAGGTACCGGGGAGCTGTTTTTT.

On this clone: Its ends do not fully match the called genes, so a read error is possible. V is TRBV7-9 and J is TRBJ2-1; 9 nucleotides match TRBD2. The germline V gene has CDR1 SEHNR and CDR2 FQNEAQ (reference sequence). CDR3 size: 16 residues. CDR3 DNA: TGTTCCAGCAGCTTAGCGTTAGCGGGGGAACACAATGAGCAGTTCTTC. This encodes CSSSLALAGEHNEQFF.

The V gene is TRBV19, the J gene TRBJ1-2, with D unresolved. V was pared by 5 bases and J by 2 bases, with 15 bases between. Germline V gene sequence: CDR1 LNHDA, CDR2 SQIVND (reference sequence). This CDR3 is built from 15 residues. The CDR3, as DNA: TGTGCCAGTAGTTCTTGGACTAGCGGAAACTATGGCTACACCTTC. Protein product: CASSSWTSGNYGYTF.

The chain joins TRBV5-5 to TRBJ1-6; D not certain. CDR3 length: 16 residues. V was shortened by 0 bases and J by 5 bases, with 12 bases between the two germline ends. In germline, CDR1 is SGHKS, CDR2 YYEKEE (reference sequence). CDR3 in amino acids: CASSLARLGNNSPLHF. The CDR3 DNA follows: TGTGCCAGCAGCTTGGCCAGGTTAGGCAATAATTCACCCCTCCACTTT.

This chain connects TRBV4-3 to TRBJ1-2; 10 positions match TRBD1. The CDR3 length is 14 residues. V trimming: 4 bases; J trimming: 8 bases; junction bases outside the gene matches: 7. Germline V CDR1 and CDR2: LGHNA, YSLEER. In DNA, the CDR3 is TGCGCCAGCAGCCCGACAGGGGGCAAGGAAGGCTACACCTTC. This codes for CASSPTGGKEGYTF.

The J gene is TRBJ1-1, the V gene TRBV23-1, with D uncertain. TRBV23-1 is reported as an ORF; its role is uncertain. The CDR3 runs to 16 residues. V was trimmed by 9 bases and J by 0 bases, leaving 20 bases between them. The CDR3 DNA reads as TGCGCCAGGTTTACAGTTCCGGGGAGATTGAACACTGAAGCTTTCTTT. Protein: CARFTVPGRLNTEAFF.

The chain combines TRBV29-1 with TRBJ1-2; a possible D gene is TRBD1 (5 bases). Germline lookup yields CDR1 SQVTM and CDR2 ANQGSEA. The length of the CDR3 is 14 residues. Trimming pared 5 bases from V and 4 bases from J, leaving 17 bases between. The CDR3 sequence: CSVPESQGSYGYTF. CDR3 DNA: TGCAGCGTTCCCGAGAGTCAGGGATCCTATGGCTACACCTTC.

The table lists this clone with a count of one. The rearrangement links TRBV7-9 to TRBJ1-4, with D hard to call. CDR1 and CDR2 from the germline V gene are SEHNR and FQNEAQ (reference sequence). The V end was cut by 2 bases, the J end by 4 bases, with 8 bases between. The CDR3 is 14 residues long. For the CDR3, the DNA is TGTGCCAGCAGCTTACACGGGGATAATGAAAAACTGTTTTTT. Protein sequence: CASSLHGDNEKLFF.

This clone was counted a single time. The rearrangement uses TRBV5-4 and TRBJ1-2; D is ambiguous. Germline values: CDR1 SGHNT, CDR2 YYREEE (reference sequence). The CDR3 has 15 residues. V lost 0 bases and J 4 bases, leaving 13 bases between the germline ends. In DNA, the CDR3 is TGTGCCAGCAGCTTGGGGGCCTCCGACCCCTATGGCTACACCTTC. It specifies CASSLGASDPYGYTF.